The T cell receptor (beta chain) described here comes from a study of T cell responses to AZD1222 COVID-19 vaccine. The CDR3 is 16 amino acids. Germline trimming cut 4 bases from V and 3 bases from J; bases unmatched to any gene: 10. In germline, CDR1 is MNHEY, CDR2 SMNVEV (reference sequence). The repertoire was sequenced with immunoSEQ multiplex PCR; TCRdb's copy has only in-frame clones and lacks some. This sample has around 91,000 clones, with 70% to 90% found just once. This receptor was taken from an adult in good health. The sequences come from peripheral blood, collected on day 0 of AZD1222 vaccination. The V gene is TRBV27, the J gene TRBJ2-7, with TRBD2 matching over 9 bases. This CDR3 is CASSSVPTSGFYEQYF. The CDR3 nucleotides are TGTGCCAGCAGTTCCGTACCCACTAGCGGGTTCTACGAGCAGTACTTC.